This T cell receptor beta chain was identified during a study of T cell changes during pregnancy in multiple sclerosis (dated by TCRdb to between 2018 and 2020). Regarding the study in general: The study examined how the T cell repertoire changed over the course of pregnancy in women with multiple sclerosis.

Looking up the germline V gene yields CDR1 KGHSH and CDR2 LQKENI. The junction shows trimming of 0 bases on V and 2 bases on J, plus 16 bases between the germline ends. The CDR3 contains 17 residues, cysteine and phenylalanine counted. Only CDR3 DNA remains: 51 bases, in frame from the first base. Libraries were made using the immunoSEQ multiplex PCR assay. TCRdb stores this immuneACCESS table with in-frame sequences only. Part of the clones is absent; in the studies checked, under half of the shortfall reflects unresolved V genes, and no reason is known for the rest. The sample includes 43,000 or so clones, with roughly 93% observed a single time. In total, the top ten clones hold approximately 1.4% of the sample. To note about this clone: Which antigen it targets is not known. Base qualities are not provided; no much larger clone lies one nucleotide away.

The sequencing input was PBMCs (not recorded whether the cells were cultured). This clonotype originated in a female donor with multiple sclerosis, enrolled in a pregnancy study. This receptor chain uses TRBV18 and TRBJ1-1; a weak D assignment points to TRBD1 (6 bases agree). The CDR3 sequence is CASSPPGRGGRNTEAFF. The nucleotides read TGTGCCAGCTCACCACCGGGCAGGGGTGGGAGAAACACTGAAGCTTTCTTT. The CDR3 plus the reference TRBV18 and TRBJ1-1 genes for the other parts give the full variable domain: NAGVMQNPRHLVRRRGQEARLRCSPMKGHSHVYWYRQLPEEGLKFMVYLQKENIIDESGMPKERFSAEFPKEGPSILRIQQVVRGDSAAYFCASSPPGRGGRNTEAFFGQGTRLTVV.